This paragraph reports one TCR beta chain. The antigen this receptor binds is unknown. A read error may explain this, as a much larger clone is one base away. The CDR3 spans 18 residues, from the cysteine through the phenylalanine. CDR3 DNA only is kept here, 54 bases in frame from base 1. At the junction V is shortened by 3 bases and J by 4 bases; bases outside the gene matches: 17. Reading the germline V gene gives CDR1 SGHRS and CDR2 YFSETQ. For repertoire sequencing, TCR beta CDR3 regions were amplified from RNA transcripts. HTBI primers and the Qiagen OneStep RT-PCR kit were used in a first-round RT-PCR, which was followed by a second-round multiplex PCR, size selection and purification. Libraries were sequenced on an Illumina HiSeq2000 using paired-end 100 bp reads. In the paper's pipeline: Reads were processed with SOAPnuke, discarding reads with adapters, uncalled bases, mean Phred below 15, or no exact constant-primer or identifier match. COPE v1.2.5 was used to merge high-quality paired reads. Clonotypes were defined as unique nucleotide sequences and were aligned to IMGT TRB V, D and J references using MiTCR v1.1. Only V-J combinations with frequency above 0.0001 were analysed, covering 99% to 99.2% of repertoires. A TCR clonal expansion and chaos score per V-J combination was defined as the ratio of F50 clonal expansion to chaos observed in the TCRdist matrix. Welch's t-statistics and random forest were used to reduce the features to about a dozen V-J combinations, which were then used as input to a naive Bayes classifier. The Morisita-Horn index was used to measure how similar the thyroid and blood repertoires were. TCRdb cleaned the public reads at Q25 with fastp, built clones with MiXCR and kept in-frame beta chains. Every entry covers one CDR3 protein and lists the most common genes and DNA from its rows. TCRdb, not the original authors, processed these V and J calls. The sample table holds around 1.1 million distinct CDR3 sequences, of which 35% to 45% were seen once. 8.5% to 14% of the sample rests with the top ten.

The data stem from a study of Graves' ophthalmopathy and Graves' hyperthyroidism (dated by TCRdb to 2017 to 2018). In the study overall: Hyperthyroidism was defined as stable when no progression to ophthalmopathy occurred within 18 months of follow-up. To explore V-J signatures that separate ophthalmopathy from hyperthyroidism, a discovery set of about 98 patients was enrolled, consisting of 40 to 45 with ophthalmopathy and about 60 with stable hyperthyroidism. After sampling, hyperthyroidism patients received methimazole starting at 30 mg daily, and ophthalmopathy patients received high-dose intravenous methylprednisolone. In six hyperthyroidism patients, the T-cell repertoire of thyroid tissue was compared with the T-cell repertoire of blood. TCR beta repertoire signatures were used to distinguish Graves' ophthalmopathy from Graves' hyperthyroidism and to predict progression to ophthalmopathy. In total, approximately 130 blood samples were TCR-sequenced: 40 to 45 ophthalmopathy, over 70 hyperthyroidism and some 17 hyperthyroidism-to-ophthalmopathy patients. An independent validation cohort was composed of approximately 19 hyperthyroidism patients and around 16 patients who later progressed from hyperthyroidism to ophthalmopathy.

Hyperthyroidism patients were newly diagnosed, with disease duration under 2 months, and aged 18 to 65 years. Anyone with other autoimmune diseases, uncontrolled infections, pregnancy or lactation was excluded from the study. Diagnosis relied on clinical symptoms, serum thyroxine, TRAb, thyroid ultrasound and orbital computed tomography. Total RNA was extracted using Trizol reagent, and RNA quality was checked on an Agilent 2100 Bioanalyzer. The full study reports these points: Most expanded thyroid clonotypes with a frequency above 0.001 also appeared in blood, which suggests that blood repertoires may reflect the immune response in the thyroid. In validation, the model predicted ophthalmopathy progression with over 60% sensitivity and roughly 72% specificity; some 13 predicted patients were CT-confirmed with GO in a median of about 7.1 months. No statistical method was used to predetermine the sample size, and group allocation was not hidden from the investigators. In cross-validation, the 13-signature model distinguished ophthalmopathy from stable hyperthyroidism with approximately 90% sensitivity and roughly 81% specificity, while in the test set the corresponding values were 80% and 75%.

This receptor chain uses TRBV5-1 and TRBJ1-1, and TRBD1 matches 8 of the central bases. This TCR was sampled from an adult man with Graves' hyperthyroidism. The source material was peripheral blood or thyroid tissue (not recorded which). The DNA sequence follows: TGCGCCAGCAGCTGGAGGAGGGCAGGGGGCCGGAGAGGCACTGAAGCTTTCTTT. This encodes CASSWRRAGGRRGTEAFF.